These 9 T cell receptor beta chains originate from one sample sequenced in a study of blood T cells in healthy people across ages. Using a J-beta primer mix together with a sample-barcoded 5' primer, a second PCR was run for roughly 7 to 12 cycles. TCRdb reanalysed the 5' RACE reads using MiXCR and keeps one entry per CDR3 protein. The repertoire holds roughly 1,800,000 distinct CDR3 sequences, with approximately 50% as singletons. Sequencing was carried out using blood. The receptors derive from a woman between 40 and 50 years old in good health.

The J gene is TRBJ2-1, the V gene TRBV5-1, with D tentatively TRBD2 (6 bases). V was pared by 0 bases and J by 5 bases, with 12 bases between. Germline-derived CDR1 and CDR2 are SGHRS and YFSETQ. This CDR3 region has 15 residues. CDR3 residues: CASSLVTAGNNEQFF. CDR3 nucleotides: TGCGCCAGCAGCTTGGTTACAGCGGGTAACAATGAGCAGTTCTTC.

The chain is built from TRBV6-1 and TRBJ1-6; 8 bases line up with TRBD1. This CDR3 has 17 amino acids. CDR1 is MNHNS and CDR2 is SASEGT in the germline V gene. V shed 6 bases, J shed 0 bases, and the junction held 7 bases outside the gene matches. In nucleotides, the CDR3 is TGTGCCAGCAGCAAACGACAGGGGAGCTCCTATAATTCACCCCTCCACTTT. The encoded protein is CASSKRQGSSYNSPLHF.

This rearrangement joins TRBV4-1 to TRBJ2-7; 8 bases match TRBD2. This CDR3 comprises 15 residues. Trimming took 0 bases from V and 7 from J; bases not matched to a gene: 8. Germline CDR1 reads MGHRA; CDR2 reads YSYEKL. The CDR3 here is CASSQDGRGAVEQYF. Written as DNA, the CDR3 is TGCGCCAGCAGCCAAGATGGGCGGGGGGCCGTTGAGCAGTACTTC.

The chain employs TRBV11-2 and TRBJ2-1; TRBD1 matches at 12 bases. The germline CDR1 and CDR2 sequences are SGHAT and FQNNGV. V shed 5 bases, J shed 0 bases, and the junction held 8 bases outside the gene matches. This CDR3 comprises 18 residues. The CDR3 spells CASSNSGTGGASYNEQFF. The DNA of the CDR3 is TGTGCCAGCAGCAACTCCGGGACAGGGGGCGCCTCCTACAATGAGCAGTTCTTC.

This sequence joins TRBV12-3 or TRBV12-4 and TRBJ2-7; TRBD2 aligns across 10 bases. This CDR3 comprises 15 residues. With V trimmed by 6 bases and J by 3 bases, 8 bases remained unmatched. In DNA form, the CDR3 reads TGTGCCAGCAGGATACCGGGACTAGCGATCTACGAGCAGTACTTC. Translating gives CASRIPGLAIYEQYF.

The chain combines TRBV12-3 or TRBV12-4 with TRBJ2-3, with 9 bases identical to TRBD1. Unmatched junction bases numbered 8, after V lost 7 bases and J lost 6 bases. There are 14 residues in the CDR3. Here the CDR3 reads CASTSGTGTDTQYF. The CDR3 nucleotides read TGTGCCAGCACCTCGGGGACAGGGACCGATACGCAGTATTTT.

This clonotype was recorded a few times. V usage is TRBV20-1 and J usage is TRBJ2-5; perhaps TRBD2 as D (5 bases). This CDR3 contains 15 residues. Germline CDR1 DFQATT, CDR2 SNEGSKA (reference sequence). With 3 bases removed from V and 6 bases from J, the gap between germline ends came to 20 bases. CDR3 coding DNA: TGCAGTGCTAGGCCGGGTGGCGGGTCGGCGAAGACCCAGTACTTC. Translated, it gives CSARPGGGSAKTQYF.

This clonotype showed up just a few times. The chain carries TRBV20-1 and TRBJ2-3; TRBD1 matches 9 bases. This CDR3 has 14 residues. With V trimmed by 1 base and J by 14 bases, 13 bases remained unmatched. Germline CDR1 and CDR2: DFQATT and SNEGSKA (reference sequence). The CDR3 region has the DNA TGCAGTGCTAGAGGTCCCGTGGGACAGGGTTTAATGTATTTT. Its translation: CSARGPVGQGLMYF.

This chain links TRBV20-1 with TRBJ1-5; no reliable D call. Trimming removed 3 bases from V and 1 base from J, with 10 bases in between. Per the germline V gene, CDR1 is DFQATT and CDR2 is SNEGSKA (reference sequence). The CDR3 loop spans 14 amino acids. CDR3 nucleotide sequence: TGCAGTGCTAGGAGACAAAGCAGCAATCAGCCCCAGCATTTT. Amino acid sequence: CSARRQSSNQPQHF.